Listed here is a single TCR beta chain. Per germline, CDR1 ENHRY and CDR2 SYGVKD. The CDR3 contains 14 residues. Trimming pared 8 bases from V and 1 base from J, leaving 14 bases between. The data belong to a study of blood T cell repertoires in COVID-19. Turning to the study itself: Researchers got acute and convalescent COVID-19 samples from the United States, Italy and Spain.

The repertoire was sequenced with immunoSEQ multiplex PCR; TCRdb's copy has only in-frame clones and lacks some. Of 70,000 or so clones in the sample, 90% were seen once. Sample: peripheral blood. This chain connects TRBV10-3 to TRBJ2-5, with D possibly matching TRBD1 (6 bases). The receptor was isolated from a woman aged 18-29 years with acute or convalescent COVID-19. CDR3 protein: CAISGDTSQETQYF. For the CDR3, the DNA is TGTGCCATCTCAGGGGACACTTCCCAAGAGACCCAGTACTTC.